The 14 T cell receptor beta chains in this list originate from one sample, sequenced in a study of read filtering for tumor transcriptome and immune sequencing. This library used roughly 400 ng RNA and molecular barcoded adaptors spanning alpha/delta and beta/gamma chains. In TCRdb, the reads were re-called with MiXCR into one record per CDR3 protein. The sample has about 40,000 distinct CDR3 sequences; about 10% are singletons. The material sequenced was a population of CD138-negative cells sorted from bone marrow. The receptor source for this set is a donor aged 40 or over with multiple myeloma.

In its sample, this clonotype was seen many times. CDR3 amino acids: CASSLASRVVYNEQFF. The CDR3 DNA sequence: TGCGCCAGCAGCTTGGCGTCGCGGGTTGTCTACAATGAGCAGTTCTTC. The chain combines TRBV5-1 with TRBJ2-1; D may be TRBD2 (5 bases). V lost 0 bases, J lost 3 bases, and 13 bases lay in between. Germline CDR1 is SGHRS and CDR2 is YFSETQ. CDR3 size: 16 residues.

Concerning this clonotype: This may be a read error, as it is one base from a much larger clone. J is TRBJ2-6 and V is TRBV6-5; no clear D gene. CDR3 length: 16 amino acids. Germline V gene lookup returns CDR1 MNHEY and CDR2 SVGAGI. With 8 bases removed from V and 0 bases from J, the gap between germline ends came to 14 bases. The chain's CDR3 is CASGENQDSGANVLTF. For the CDR3, the DNA is TGTGCCAGCGGCGAAAACCAGGACTCTGGGGCCAACGTCCTGACTTTC.

The table lists this clonotype with many counts. V is TRBV27 and J is TRBJ2-3; 9 nucleotides align to TRBD1. This CDR3 is 23 amino acids long. With 5 bases clipped from V and 0 bases from J, the junction kept 27 bases outside the gene matches. Germline CDR1 reads MNHEY; CDR2 reads SMNVEV (reference sequence). The DNA for the CDR3 is TGTGCCAGCAGTATTATTCCCCTACCGGGACAGGGTCTAGCGGTGACTAGCACAGATACGCAGTATTTT. Translating gives CASSIIPLPGQGLAVTSTDTQYF.

This clonotype was seen at least ten times. A read error may explain this, as a much larger clone is one base away. The chain joins TRBV20-1 to TRBJ2-1, with D tentatively TRBD1 or TRBD2 (6 bases each). From germline, CDR1 is DFQATT and CDR2 SNEGSKA (reference sequence). CDR3 size: 14 residues. CDR3 sequence reads: CSALPGGASDEQSF. CDR3 sequence (DNA): TGCAGTGCTCTTCCCGGGGGCGCTTCGGATGAGCAGTCCTTC.

This clonotype was recorded at least ten times. DNA of the CDR3: TGCGCCAGCAGCCCCGGGACCCAACCAGATACGCAGTATTTT. This codes for CASSPGTQPDTQYF. The chain combines TRBV5-1 with TRBJ2-3; TRBD1 or TRBD2 may be the D gene (5 bases each). The CDR3 has 14 amino acids. Deletions cut 4 bases from V and 4 bases from J, with 13 bases between. Germline-derived CDR1 and CDR2 are SGHRS and YFSETQ.

This chain uses TRBV19 with TRBJ1-2; D is uncertain. The CDR3 length is 15 residues. Germline CDR1 reads LNHDA; CDR2 reads SQIVND (reference sequence). Trimming pared 6 bases from V and 8 bases from J, leaving 22 bases between. CDR3 DNA sequence: TGTGCCAGTAGCGACGAGGTGATGATCCGTAGGGGCTACACCTTC. It yields the protein CASSDEVMIRRGYTF.

This clonotype has at least ten counts. This chain connects TRBV12-3 or TRBV12-4 to TRBJ2-7, with D perhaps matching TRBD1 (6 bases). The CDR3 loop spans 16 amino acids. V was shortened by 7 bases and J by 4 bases, with 23 bases between the two germline ends. The CDR3 bases are TGTGCCAGCACCCTGGCTTACCGGGACAACAGATACGAGCAGTACTTC. This encodes CASTLAYRDNRYEQYF.

This clonotype was seen repeatedly, ten times or more. The V and J genes are TRBV5-5 and TRBJ1-1, with D possibly matching TRBD1 (5 bases). With 6 bases removed from V and 3 bases from J, the gap between germline ends came to 24 bases. Germline V gene lookup returns CDR1 SGHKS and CDR2 YYEKEE (reference sequence). CDR3 size: 17 residues. CDR3 DNA: TGTGCCAGCATGAAGGCGTCAGGGTTGCGGTTGGACACTGAAGCTTTCTTT. It codes for CASMKASGLRLDTEAFF. Supplemented by reference TRBV5-5 and TRBJ1-1, the full variable domain reads DAGVTQSPTHLIKTRGQQVTLRCSPISGHKSVSWYQQVLGQGPQFIFQYYEKEERGRGNFPDRFSARQFPNYSSELNVNALLLGDSALYLCASMKASGLRLDTEAFFGQGTRLTVV.

With regard to this clonotype: A far larger clone lies a single base away; this is likely a read error. The chain couples TRBV9 to TRBJ2-7; 8 bases fit TRBD1. Germline V lookup: CDR1 SGDLS, CDR2 YYNGEE. Trimming cost V 3 bases and J 7 bases; bases outside gene matches: 9. The CDR3 contains 14 residues. Here the CDR3 reads CASSAGQGSNEQYF. DNA of the CDR3: TGTGCCAGCAGCGCTGGACAGGGTAGCAATGAGCAGTACTTC.

This clonotype was seen at least ten times. The chain has TRBV12-3 or TRBV12-4 and TRBJ1-6; 9 positions agree with TRBD1. The CDR3 consists of 15 residues. Trimming at V came to 4 bases and at J to 8 bases, leaving 6 bases not matched to a gene. The CDR3 loop reads CASSSRDREYSPLHF. The CDR3 coding sequence is TGTGCCAGCAGTTCCCGGGACAGGGAGTATTCACCCCTCCACTTT.

This clonotype has a count of ten or more. At one boundary the junction diverges from the germline segment, which might be a read error. This chain links TRBV20-1 with TRBJ2-5; weak D call: TRBD2 (5 bases). Germline V gene sequence: CDR1 DFQATT, CDR2 SNEGSKA (reference sequence). This CDR3 spans 13 amino acids. In nucleotides, the CDR3 is TGCGGTGCTAGAGAGGGTGCTAGGGAGACCCAGTACTTC. This translates into CGAREGARETQYF.

This clonotype was recorded at least ten times. V is TRBV9 and J is TRBJ1-1; D is perhaps TRBD1 (5 bases). The germline V gene has CDR1 SGDLS and CDR2 YYNGEE. V dropped 3 bases and J dropped 0 bases, with 12 bases sitting between them. This CDR3 is 15 amino acids long. This CDR3 reads CASSASRVMNTEAFF. The CDR3, as DNA: TGTGCCAGCAGCGCCTCCAGGGTGATGAACACTGAAGCTTTCTTT.

A note on this clonotype: As the CDR3 is not closed by the conserved phenylalanine or tryptophan, this likely results from a read error. J is TRBJ1-3 and V is TRBV28; no firm D call. With 8 bases removed from V and 0 bases from J, the gap between germline ends came to 5 bases. The CDR3 is 12 amino acids. Per the germline V gene, CDR1 is MDHEN and CDR2 is SYDVKM. CDR3 region: CASASSGNTIYL. The DNA for the CDR3 is TGTGCCAGCGCGAGCTCTGGAAACACCATATATTTG.

This clonotype was seen ten or more times. The chain is built from TRBV29-1 and TRBJ1-3; 7 bases are shared with TRBD1. CDR1 SQVTM and CDR2 ANQGSEA come from the germline V gene. V lost 7 bases, J lost 0 bases, and 12 bases stayed unmatched. The CDR3 totals 16 residues. The CDR3 sequence: CSATPGGPSSGNTIYF. CDR3 bases: TGCAGCGCTACCCCAGGGGGACCCAGCTCTGGAAACACCATATATTTT.